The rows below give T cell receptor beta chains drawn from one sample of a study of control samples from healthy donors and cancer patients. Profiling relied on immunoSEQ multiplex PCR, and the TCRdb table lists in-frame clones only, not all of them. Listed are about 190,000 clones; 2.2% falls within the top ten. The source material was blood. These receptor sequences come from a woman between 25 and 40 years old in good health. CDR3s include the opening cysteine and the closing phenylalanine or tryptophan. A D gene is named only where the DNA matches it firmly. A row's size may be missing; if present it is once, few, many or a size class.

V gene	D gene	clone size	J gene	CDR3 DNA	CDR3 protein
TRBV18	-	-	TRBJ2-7	TGTGCCAGCTCACTGGGCGAGACCGGTTCCTACGAGCAGTACTTC	CASSLGETGSYEQYF
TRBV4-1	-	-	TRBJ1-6	TGCGCCAGCAGCCAAGATCAAGGGGACGCGATTGGGACGCCCCTCCACTTT	CASSQDQGDAIGTPLHF
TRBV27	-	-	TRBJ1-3	TGTGCCAGCAGTACAGGGAACCGAAACACCATATATTTT	CASSTGNRNTIYF
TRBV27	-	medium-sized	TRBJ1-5	TGTGCCAGCAGTTTAGGGCCCGGTTCGGTTCAGCCCCAGCATTTT	CASSLGPGSVQPQHF
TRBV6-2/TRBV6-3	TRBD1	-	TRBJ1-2	TGTGCCAGCAGTTACACACAGGGGAGAGGCTACACCTTC	CASSYTQGRGYTF
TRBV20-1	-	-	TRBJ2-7	TGCAGTGCCGTTCGTAACTACGAGCAGTACTTC	CSAVRNYEQYF
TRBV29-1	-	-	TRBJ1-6	TGCAGCGCCCGTGTCGGTAATTCACCCCTCCACTTT	CSARVGNSPLHF
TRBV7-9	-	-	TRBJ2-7	TGTGCCAGCAGCCAACCCGTTGGGGGCACCTACGAGCAGTACTTC	CASSQPVGGTYEQYF
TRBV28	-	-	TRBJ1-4	TGTGCCAGCAGTTTCGTCCGGGAAACTAATGAAAAACTGTTTTTT	CASSFVRETNEKLFF
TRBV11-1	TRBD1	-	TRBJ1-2	TGTGCCAGCAGTCCGGACAGGGCTTCTGGCTACACCTTC	CASSPDRASGYTF
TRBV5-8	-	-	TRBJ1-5	TGTGCCAGCAGCTTGGCCGGGACTAGATATCAGCCCCAGCATTTT	CASSLAGTRYQPQHF
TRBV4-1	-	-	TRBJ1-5	TGCGCCAGCAGTCGGGACCGACGCAATCAGCCCCAGCATTTT	CASSRDRRNQPQHF
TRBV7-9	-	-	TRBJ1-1	TGTGCCAGCAGCTTAATGAGAACGAACACTGAAGCTTTCTTT	CASSLMRTNTEAFF
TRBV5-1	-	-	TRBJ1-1	TGCGCCAGCAGCCACTGGGGGTTATCTGAAGCTTTCTTT	CASSHWGLSEAFF
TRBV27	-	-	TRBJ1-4	TGTGCCAGCAGTCCTCTGGGGGAGGGGACGGGAGAAAAACTGTTTTTT	CASSPLGEGTGEKLFF
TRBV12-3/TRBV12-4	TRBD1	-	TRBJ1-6	TGTGCCAGCAGGACGACAGGGTATTCACCCCTCCACTTT	CASRTTGYSPLHF
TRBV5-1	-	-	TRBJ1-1	TGCGCCAGCAGCTTGGGGACAATAAAGGGTCCTGAAGCTTTCTTT	CASSLGTIKGPEAFF
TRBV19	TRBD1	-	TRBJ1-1	TGTGCCAGTATTCGGGACAGGGGGAACACTGAAGCTTTCTTT	CASIRDRGNTEAFF
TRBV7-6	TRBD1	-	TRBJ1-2	TGTGCCAGCAGCCCGGACAGGGGAAATTATGGCTACACCTTC	CASSPDRGNYGYTF
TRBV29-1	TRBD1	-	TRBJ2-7	TGCAGCGGGGGGACAGGGGTAGACTACGAGCAGTACTTC	CSGGTGVDYEQYF
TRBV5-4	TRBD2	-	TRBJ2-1	TGTGCCAGCAGCCGGGGACTAGCGGGGGGGAGGAATGAGCAGTTCTTC	CASSRGLAGGRNEQFF
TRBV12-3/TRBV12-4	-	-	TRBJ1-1	TGTGCCATCAGGACCTCTGGCACTGAAGCTTTCTTT	CAIRTSGTEAFF
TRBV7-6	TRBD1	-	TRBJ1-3	TGTGCCAGCAGCCGGGGACAGGGGAACTCTGGTGGAAACACCATATATTTT	CASSRGQGNSGGNTIYF
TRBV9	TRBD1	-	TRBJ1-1	TGTGCCAGCAGCCCTCTATTACCCGGGACAGGGACTCGAGCTTTCTTT	CASSPLLPGTGTRAFF
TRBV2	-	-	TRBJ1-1	TGTGCCAGCTTGTCTATTGGAATGAACACTGAAGCTTTCTTT	CASLSIGMNTEAFF
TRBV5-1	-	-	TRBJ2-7	TGCGCCAGCAGCCCGGGGATCTCGGAGCAGTACTTC	CASSPGISEQYF
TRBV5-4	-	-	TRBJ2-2	TGTGCCAGCAGCTTTGGGGAGGCGGGGGAGCTGTTTTTT	CASSFGEAGELFF
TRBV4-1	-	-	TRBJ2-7	TGCGCCAGCAGCCAAGCGGGCGGGACCTACGAGCAGTACTTC	CASSQAGGTYEQYF
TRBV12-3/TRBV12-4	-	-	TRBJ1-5	TGTGCCAGCAGTTTACAGGCTGGGTCGTCCCAGCATTTT	CASSLQAGSSQHF
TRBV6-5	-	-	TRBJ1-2	TGTGCCAGCAGTTCCACAGGGATTCGCTATGGCTACACCTTC	CASSSTGIRYGYTF
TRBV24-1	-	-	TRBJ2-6	TGTGCCACCGCCCGGGGGGGGGCCAACGTCCTGACTTTC	CATARGGANVLTF
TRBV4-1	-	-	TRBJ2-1	TGCGCCAGCAGCCAAGATATCCCACGTGAGCAGTTCTTC	CASSQDIPREQFF
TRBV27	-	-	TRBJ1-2	TGTGCCGCCGCCGACAGGAGGTCATATGCTGGCTACACCTTC	CAAADRRSYAGYTF
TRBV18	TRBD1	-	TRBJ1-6	TGTGCCAGCTCAAATTCCGGGACAGGGTTTTCCCCCCTCCACTTT	CASSNSGTGFSPLHF
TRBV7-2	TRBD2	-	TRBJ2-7	TGTGCCAGCAGCAAGCTAGCGGGGGGGCTCCCTAGCTCCTACGAGCAGTACTTC	CASSKLAGGLPSSYEQYF
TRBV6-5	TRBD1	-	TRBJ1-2	TGTGCCAGCAGCTCACAGGGGCTTCATGGCTACACCTTC	CASSSQGLHGYTF
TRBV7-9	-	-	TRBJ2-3	TGTGCCAGCAGCTTTTCGAGCCGCGCAGATACGCAGTATTTT	CASSFSSRADTQYF
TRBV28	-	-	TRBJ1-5	TGTGCCAGCAGTTTATGGGACGAGAGGCATCAGCCCCAGCATTTT	CASSLWDERHQPQHF
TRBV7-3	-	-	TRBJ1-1	TGTGCCAGCAGCCAACAGGGCCTTGGGAACACTGAAGCTTTCTTT	CASSQQGLGNTEAFF
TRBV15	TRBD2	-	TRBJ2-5	TGTGCCACCAGCAGCACCAAGCGGGGGTATTTTGAGACCCAGTACTTC	CATSSTKRGYFETQYF
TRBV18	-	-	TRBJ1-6	TGTGCCACCACCGGGACACCTAATTCACCCCTCCACTTT	CATTGTPNSPLHF
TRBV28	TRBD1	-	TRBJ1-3	TGTGCCAGCAGTTACAGGGGGGTCTCTGGAAACACCATATATTTT	CASSYRGVSGNTIYF
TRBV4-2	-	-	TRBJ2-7	TGTGCCAGCAGCCAAGTAGGAGGGGGAGAATGGGACGAGCAGTACTTC	CASSQVGGGEWDEQYF
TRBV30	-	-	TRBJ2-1	TGTGCCTGGAGTGTAGCGAACAATGAGCAGTTCTTC	CAWSVANNEQFF
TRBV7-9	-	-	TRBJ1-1	TGTGCCAGCAGCCCCACAGGTATCGGCACTGAAGCTTTCTTT	CASSPTGIGTEAFF